This T cell receptor beta chain was observed in a study of control samples from healthy donors and cancer patients. The data were produced by immunoSEQ multiplex PCR, yet TCRdb's version contains in-frame clones alone and is incomplete. The profile shows around 51,000 clones, about 88% of them singletons. The ends lost 3 bases at V and 7 bases at J; junction bases unmatched: 4. The germline V gene encodes CDR1 SGHTA and CDR2 FQGNSA. There are 15 residues in the CDR3. Input material: PBMCs. The chain joins TRBV7-2 to TRBJ2-1; TRBD2 agrees at 12 bases. The receptor's source is a man in his fifties or sixties with head and neck cancer. The CDR3 protein is CASSFLAGGRNEQFF. The DNA for the CDR3 is TGTGCCAGCAGCTTCCTAGCGGGAGGGCGGAATGAGCAGTTCTTC.